This T cell receptor beta chain stems from a study of early T cells in non-severe SARS-CoV-2 infection. The CDR3 runs to 16 residues. V shed 1 base and J 0 bases; nucleotides not matched to a gene: 4. Germline CDR1 KGHSH, CDR2 LQKENI. Broader study findings: VDJdb-based matching was biased toward anti-spike CD8 responses and missed private and CD4 specificities.

One entry per CDR3 protein results from TCRdb running MiXCR on the 5' RACE reads. The table lists over 55,000 distinct CDR3 sequences, approximately 7.7% of them singletons, with around 3.4% in the top ten. This clonotype was found a few times. Its antigen is still unknown. The TCR originated in an adult who was a healthcare worker with PCR-confirmed SARS-CoV-2 infection or an uninfected control (not recorded which). Input material: whole blood. The chain is built from TRBV18 and TRBJ2-7, with TRBD2 matching over 9 bases. The DNA for the CDR3 is TGTGCCAGCTCACCACGAGAGACTAGCGGCTCCTACGAGCAGTACTTC. Amino acid sequence: CASSPRETSGSYEQYF.